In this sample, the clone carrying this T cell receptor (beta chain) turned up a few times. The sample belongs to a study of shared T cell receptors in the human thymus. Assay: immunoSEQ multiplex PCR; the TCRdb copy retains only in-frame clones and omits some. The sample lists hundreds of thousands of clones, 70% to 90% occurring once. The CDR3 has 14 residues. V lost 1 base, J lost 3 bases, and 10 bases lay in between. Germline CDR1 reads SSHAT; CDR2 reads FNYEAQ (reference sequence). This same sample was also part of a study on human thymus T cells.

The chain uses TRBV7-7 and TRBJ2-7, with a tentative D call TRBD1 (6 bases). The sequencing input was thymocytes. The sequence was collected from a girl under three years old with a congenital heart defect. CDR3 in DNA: TGTGCCAGCAGCTTAGACAGGGATTACTACGAGCAGTACTTC. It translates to CASSLDRDYYEQYF.